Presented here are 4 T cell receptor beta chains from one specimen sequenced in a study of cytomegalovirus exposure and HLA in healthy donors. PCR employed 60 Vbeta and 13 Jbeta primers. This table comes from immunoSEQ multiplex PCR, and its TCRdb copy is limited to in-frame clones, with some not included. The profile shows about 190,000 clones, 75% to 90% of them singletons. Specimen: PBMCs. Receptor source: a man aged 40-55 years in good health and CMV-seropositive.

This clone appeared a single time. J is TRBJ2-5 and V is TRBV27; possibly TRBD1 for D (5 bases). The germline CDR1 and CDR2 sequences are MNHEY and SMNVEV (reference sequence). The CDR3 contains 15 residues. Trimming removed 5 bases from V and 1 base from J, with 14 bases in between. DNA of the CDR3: TGTGCCAGCAGTACCACAAAAAGGGGCCAAGAGACCCAGTACTTC. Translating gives CASSTTKRGQETQYF.

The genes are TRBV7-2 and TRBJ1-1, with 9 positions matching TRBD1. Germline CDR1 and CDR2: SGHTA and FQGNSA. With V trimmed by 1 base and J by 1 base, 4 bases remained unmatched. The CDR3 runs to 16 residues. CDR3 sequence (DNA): TGTGCCAGCAGCTTAGTACAGGGGGCGGGGAACACTGAAGCTTTCTTT. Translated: CASSLVQGAGNTEAFF.

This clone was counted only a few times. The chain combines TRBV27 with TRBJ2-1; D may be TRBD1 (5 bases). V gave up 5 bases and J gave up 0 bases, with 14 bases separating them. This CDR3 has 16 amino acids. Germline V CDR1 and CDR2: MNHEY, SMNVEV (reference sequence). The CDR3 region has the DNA TGTGCCAGCAGTCGCACAGGCGGCAGCTCCTACAATGAGCAGTTCTTC. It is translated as CASSRTGGSSYNEQFF.

CDR3 DNA sequence: TGTGCCAGCAGTTTAGTAGACGGGAGGTCAAGAGAAAAACTGTTTTTT. Protein: CASSLVDGRSREKLFF. The chain carries TRBV28 and TRBJ1-4; the D is unclear. Germline values: CDR1 MDHEN, CDR2 SYDVKM. CDR3 length: 16 amino acids. V shed 2 bases and J shed 8 bases, with 18 bases lying between them.